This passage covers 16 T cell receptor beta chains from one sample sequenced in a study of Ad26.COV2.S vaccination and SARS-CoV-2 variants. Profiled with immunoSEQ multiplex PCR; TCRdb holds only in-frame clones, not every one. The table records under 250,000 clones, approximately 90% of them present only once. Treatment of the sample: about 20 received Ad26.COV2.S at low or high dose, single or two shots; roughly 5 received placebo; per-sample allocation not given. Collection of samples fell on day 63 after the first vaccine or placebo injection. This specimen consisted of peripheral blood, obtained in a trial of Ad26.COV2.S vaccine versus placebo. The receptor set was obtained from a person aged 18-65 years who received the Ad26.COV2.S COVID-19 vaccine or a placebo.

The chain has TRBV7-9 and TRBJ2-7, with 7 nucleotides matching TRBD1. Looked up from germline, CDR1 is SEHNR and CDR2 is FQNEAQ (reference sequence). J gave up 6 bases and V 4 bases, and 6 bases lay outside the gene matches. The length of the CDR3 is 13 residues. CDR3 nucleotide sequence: TGTGCCAGCAGCTCGTACAGGGGTGGCGAGCAGTACGTC. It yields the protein CASSSYRGGEQYV.

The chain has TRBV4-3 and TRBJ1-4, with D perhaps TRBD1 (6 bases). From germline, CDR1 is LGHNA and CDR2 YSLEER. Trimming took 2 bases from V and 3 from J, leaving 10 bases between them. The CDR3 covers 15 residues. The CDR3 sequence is CASSQPGAANEKLFF. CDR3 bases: TGCGCCAGCAGCCAACCAGGGGCGGCTAATGAAAAACTGTTTTTT.

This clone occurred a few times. Here the CDR3 DNA reads TGCGCCAGCAGCTTGGAGGATCTGACAGCCCGCCCTGGTGGCTACACCTTC. This gives the protein CASSLEDLTARPGGYTF. The V and J genes are TRBV5-1 and TRBJ1-2, with D possibly TRBD1 on 5 matching bases. Germline values: CDR1 SGHRS, CDR2 YFSETQ. CDR3 length: 17 residues. Between the trimmed V and J ends, which lost 0 bases and 7 bases, there was a span of 22 bases.

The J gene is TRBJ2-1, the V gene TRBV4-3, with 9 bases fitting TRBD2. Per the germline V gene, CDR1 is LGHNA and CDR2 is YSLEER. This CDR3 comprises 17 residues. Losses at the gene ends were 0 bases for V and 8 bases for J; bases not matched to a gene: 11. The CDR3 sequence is CASSQDGRGIAGDEQFF. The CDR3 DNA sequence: TGCGCCAGCAGCCAAGATGGGAGGGGAATAGCGGGAGATGAGCAGTTCTTC.

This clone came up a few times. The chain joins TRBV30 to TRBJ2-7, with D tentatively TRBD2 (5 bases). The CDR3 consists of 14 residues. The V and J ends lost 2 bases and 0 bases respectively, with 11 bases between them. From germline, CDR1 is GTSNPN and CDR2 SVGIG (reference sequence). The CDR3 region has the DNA TGTGCCTGGAGTTTTACCGGGAACTCCTACGAGCAGTACTTC. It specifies CAWSFTGNSYEQYF. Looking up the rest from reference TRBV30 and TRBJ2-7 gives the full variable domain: SQTIHQWPATLVQPVGSPLSLECTVEGTSNPNLYWYRQAAGRGLQLLFYSVGIGQISSEVPQNLSASRPQDRQFILSSKKLLLSDSGFYLCAWSFTGNSYEQYFGPGTRLTVT.

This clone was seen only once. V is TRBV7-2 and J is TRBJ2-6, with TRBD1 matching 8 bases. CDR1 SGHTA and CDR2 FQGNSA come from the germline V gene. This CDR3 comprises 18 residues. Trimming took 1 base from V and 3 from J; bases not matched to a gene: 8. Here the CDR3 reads CASSLGGQGAFGANVLTF. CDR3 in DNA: TGTGCCAGCAGCTTAGGAGGTCAGGGGGCTTTTGGGGCCAACGTCCTGACTTTC.

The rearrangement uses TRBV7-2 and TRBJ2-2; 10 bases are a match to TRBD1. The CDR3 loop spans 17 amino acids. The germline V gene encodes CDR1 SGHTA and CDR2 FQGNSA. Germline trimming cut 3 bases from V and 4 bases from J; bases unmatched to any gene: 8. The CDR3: CASSLRQGAPGTGELFF. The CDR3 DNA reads TGTGCCAGCAGCTTGAGACAGGGGGCGCCGGGCACCGGGGAGCTGTTTTTT. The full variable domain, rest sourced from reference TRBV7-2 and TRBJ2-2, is GAGVSQSPSNKVTEKGKDVELRCDPISGHTALYWYRQSLGQGLEFLIYFQGNSAPDKSGLPSDRFSAERTGGSVSTLTIQRTQQEDSAVYLCASSLRQGAPGTGELFFGEGSRLTVL.

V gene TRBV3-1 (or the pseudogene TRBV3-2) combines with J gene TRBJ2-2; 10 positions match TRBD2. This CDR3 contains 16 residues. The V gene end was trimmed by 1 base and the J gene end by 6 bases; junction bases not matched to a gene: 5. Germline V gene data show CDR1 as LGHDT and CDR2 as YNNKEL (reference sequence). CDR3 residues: CASSQVLTSGSGELFF. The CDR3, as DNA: TGTGCCAGCAGCCAAGTTCTGACTAGCGGGTCCGGGGAGCTGTTTTTT.

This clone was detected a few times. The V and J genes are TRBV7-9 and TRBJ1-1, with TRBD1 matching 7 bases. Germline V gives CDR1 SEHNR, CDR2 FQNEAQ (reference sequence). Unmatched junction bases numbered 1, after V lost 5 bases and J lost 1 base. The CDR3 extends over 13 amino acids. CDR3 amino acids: CASSQGENTEAFF. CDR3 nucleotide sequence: TGTGCCAGCAGCCAGGGGGAGAACACTGAAGCTTTCTTT.

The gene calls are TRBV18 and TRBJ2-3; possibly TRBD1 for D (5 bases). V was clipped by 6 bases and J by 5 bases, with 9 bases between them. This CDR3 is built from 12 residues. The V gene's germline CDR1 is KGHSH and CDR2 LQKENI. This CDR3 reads CASSRDRDTQYF. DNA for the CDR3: TGTGCCAGCTCGCGAGACAGAGATACGCAGTATTTT. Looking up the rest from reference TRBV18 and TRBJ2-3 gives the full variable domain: NAGVMQNPRHLVRRRGQEARLRCSPMKGHSHVYWYRQLPEEGLKFMVYLQKENIIDESGMPKERFSAEFPKEGPSILRIQQVVRGDSAAYFCASSRDRDTQYFGPGTRLTVL.

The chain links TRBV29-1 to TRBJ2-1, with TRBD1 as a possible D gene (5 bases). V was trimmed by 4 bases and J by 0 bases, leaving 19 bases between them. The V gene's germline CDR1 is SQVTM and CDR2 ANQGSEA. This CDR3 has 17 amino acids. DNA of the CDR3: TGCAGCGTTGGACCAAGTCTTCACAGGAGCTCCTACAATGAGCAGTTCTTC. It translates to CSVGPSLHRSSYNEQFF.

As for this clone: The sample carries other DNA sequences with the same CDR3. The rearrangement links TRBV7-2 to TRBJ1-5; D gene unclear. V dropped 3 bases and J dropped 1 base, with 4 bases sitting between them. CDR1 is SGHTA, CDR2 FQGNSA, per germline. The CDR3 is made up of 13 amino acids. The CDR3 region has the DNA TGTGCCAGCAGCTTTAACAGCAATCAGCCCCAGCATTTT. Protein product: CASSFNSNQPQHF.

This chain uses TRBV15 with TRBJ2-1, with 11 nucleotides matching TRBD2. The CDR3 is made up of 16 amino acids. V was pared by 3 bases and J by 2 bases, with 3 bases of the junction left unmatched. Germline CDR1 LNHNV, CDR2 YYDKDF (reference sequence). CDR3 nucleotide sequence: TGTGCCACCAGCAGCCTGACTAGCGGGGCCTACAATGAGCAGTTCTTC. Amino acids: CATSSLTSGAYNEQFF. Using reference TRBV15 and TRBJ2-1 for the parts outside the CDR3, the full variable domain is DAMVIQNPRYQVTQFGKPVTLSCSQTLNHNVMYWYQQKSSQAPKLLFHYYDKDFNNEADTPDNFQSRRPNTSFCFLDIRSPGLGDTAMYLCATSSLTSGAYNEQFFGPGTRLTVL.

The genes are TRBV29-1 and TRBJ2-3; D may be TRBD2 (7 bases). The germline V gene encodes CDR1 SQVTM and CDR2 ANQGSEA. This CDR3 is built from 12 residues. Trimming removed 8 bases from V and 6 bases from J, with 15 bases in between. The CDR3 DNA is TGCAGCCGCCGGGGGGCTGGGGATACGCAGTATTTT. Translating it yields CSRRGAGDTQYF.

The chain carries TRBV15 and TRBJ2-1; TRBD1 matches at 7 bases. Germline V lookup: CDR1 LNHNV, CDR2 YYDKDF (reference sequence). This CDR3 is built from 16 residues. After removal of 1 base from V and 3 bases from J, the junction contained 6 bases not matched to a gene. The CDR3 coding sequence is TGTGCCACCAGCAGAGGTTGGCAGGGGGTCTACAATGAGCAGTTCTTC. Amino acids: CATSRGWQGVYNEQFF.

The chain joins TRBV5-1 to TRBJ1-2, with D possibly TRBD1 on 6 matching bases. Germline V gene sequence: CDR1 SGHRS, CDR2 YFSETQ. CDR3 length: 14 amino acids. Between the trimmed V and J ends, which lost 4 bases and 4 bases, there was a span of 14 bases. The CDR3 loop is CASSRRTALYGYTF. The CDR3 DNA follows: TGCGCCAGCAGCCGCCGGACAGCACTCTATGGCTACACCTTC.